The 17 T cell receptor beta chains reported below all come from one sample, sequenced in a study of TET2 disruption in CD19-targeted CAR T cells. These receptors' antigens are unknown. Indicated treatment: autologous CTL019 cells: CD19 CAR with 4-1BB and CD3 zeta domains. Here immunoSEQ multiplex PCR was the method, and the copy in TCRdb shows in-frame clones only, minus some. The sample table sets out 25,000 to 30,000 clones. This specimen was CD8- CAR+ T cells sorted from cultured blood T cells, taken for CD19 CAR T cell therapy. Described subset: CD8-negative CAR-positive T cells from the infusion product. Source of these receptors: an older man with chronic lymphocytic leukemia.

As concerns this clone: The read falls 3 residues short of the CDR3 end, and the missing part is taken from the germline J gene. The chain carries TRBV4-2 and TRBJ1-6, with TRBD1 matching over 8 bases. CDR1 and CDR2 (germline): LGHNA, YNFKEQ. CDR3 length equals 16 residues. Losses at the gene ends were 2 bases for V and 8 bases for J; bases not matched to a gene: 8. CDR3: CASSQFTGTGDSPLHF. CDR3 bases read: TGTGCCAGCAGCCAATTTACCGGGACAGGAGATTCACCC.

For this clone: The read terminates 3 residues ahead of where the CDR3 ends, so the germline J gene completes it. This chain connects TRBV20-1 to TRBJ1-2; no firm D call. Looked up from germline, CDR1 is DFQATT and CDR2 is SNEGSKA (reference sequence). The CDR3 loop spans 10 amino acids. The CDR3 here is CSAGGNDYTF. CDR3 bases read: TGCAGTGCTGGCGGAAACGAC.

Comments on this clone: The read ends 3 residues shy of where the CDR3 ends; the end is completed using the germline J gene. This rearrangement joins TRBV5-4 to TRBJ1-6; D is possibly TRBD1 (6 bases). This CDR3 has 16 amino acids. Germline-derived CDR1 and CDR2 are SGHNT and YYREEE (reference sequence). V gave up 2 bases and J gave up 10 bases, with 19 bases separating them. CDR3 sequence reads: CASSLGTGGLGSPLHF. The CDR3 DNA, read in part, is TGTGCCAGCAGCTTAGGCACGGGGGGCTTGGGGTCACCC.

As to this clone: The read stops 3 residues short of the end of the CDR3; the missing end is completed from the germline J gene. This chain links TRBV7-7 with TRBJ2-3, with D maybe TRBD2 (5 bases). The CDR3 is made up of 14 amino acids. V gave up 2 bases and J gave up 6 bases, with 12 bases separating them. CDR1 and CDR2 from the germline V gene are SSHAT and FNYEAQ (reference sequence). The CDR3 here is CASSLLGSGDTQYF. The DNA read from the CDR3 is TGTGCCAGCAGCTTATTGGGCAGCGGCGATACG.

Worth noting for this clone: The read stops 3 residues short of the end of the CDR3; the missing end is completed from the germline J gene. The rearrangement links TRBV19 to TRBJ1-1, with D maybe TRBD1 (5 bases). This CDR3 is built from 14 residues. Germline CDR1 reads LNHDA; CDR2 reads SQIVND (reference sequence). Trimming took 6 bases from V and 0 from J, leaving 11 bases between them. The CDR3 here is CASRQVNLNTEAFF. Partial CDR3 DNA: TGTGCCAGTAGACAGGTCAATCTGAACACTGAA. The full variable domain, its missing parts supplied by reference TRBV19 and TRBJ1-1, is DGGITQSPKYLFRKEGQNVTLSCEQNLNHDAMYWYRQDPGQGLRLIYYSQIVNDFQKGDIAEGYSVSREKKESFPLTVTSAQKNPTAFYLCASRQVNLNTEAFFGQGTRLTVV.

The CDR3 sequence is CASSLLPGTETGELFF. The part of the CDR3 DNA that was read is TGTGCCAGCAGTTTATTACCCGGGACTGAGACCGGGGAG. This chain joins TRBV28 and TRBJ2-2; a possible D gene is TRBD2 (6 bases). The read ends 3 residues before the CDR3 terminus; that terminus is restored from the germline J gene. The CDR3 runs 16 residues. The germline gives CDR1 MDHEN, CDR2 SYDVKM. With 1 base removed from V and 5 bases from J, the gap between germline ends came to 14 bases.

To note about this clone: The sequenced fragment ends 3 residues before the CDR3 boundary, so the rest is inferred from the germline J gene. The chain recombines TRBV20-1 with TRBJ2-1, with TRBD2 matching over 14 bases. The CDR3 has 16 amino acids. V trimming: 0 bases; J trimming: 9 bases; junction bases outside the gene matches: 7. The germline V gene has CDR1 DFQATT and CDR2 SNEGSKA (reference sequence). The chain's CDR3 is CSARDRGTSGGSEQFF. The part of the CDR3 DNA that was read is TGCAGTGCTAGAGATCGGGGGACTAGCGGGGGAAGTGAG.

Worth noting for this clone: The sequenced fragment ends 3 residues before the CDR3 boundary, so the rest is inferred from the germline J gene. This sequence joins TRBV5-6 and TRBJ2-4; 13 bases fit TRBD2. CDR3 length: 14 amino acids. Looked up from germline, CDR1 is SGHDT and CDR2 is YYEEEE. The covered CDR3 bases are TGTGCCAGCAGCTTCGGGACTAGCGGGGAGACT. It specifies CASSFGTSGET. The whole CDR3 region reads CASSFGTSGETQYF.

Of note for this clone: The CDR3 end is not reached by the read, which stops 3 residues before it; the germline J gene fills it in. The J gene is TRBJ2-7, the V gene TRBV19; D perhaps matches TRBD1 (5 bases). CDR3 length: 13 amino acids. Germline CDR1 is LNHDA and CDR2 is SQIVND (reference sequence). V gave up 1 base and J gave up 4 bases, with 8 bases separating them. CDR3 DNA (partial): TGTGCCAGTAGTATAGGCAGGGAATACGAG. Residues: CASSIGREYE. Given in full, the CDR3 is CASSIGREYEQYF.

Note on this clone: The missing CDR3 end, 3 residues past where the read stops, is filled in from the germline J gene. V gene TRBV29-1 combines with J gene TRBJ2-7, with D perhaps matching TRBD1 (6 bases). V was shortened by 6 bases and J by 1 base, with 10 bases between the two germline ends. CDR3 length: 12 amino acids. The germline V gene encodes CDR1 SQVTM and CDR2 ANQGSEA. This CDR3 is CSVQGQSYEQYF. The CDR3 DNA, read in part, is TGCAGCGTCCAGGGGCAGTCCTACGAG.

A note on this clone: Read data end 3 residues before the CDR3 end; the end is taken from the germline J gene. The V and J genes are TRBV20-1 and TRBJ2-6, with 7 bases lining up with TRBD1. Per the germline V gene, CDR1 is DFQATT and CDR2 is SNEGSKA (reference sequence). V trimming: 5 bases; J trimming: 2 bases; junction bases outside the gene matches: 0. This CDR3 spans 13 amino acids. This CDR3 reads CSAGTAGANVLTF. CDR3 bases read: TGCAGTGCTGGGACAGCTGGGGCCAACGTC.

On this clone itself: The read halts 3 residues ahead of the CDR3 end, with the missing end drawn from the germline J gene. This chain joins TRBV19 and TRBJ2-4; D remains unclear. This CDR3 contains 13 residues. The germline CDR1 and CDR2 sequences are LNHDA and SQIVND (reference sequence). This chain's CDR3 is CASSPGRVGGQYF. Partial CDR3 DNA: TGTGCCAGTAGCCCCGGAAGGGTAGGTGGT.

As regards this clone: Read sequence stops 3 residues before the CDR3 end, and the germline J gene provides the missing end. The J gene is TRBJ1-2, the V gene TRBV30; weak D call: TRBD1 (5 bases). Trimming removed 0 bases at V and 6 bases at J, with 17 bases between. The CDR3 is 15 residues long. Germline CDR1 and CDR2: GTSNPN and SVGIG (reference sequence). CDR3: CAWSVLQGEGNGYTF. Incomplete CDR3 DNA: TGTGCCTGGAGTGTACTTCAGGGAGAGGGGAATGGC.

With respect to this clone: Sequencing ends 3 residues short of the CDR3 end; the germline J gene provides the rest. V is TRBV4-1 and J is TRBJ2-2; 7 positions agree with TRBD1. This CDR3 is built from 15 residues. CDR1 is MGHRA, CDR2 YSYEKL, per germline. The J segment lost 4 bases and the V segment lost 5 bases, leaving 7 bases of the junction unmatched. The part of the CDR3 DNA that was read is TGCGCCAGCAGCGGACACTACAGGGGCACCGGGGAG. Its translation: CASSGHYRGTGE. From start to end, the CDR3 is CASSGHYRGTGELFF.

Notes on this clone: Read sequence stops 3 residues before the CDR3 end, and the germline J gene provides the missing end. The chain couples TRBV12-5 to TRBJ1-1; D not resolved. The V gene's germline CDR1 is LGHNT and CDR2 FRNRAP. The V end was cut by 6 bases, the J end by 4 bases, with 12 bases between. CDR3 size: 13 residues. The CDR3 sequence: CASGQFSSTEAFF. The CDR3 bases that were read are TGTGCTAGTGGCCAGTTCTCTTCCACTGAA. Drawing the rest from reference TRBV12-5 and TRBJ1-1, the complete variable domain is DARVTQTPRHKVTEMGQEVTMRCQPILGHNTVFWYRQTMMQGLELLAYFRNRAPLDDSGMPKDRFSAEMPDATLATLKIQPSEPRDSAVYFCASGQFSSTEAFFGQGTRLTVV.

CDR3 loop: CASSGGTAVNYGYTF. The part of the CDR3 DNA that was read is TGTGCCAGCAGTGGAGGGACAGCCGTGAACTATGGC. The V call is TRBV6-1, the J call TRBJ1-2, with TRBD1 matching over 7 bases. The CDR3 end is not reached by the read, which stops 3 residues before it; the germline J gene fills it in. The germline gives CDR1 MNHNS, CDR2 SASEGT. The trim removed 4 bases at V and 2 bases at J, leaving 7 bases unmatched. This CDR3 is 15 amino acids long.

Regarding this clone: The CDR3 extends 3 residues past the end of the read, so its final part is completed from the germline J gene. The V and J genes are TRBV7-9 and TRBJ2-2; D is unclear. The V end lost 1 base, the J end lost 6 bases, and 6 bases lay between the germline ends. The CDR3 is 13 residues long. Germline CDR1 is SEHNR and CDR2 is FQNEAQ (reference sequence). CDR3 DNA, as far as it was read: TGTGCCAGCAGCTTAGTAGGGCCCGGGGAG. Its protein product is CASSLVGPGE. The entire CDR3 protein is CASSLVGPGELFF.